This T cell receptor beta chain originates from a study of cytomegalovirus exposure and HLA in healthy donors. Findings of the study overall: Cytomegalovirus-associated status was assigned to 164 TCR beta chains. In a later analysis, common viral pathogens appeared linked to several of the most significant clusters. Later analysis identified 15,000 to 20,000 TCR beta sequences associated with HLA alleles, using a false discovery rate threshold of 0.05.

The PCR had 60 Vbeta and 13 Jbeta primers. Sequencing used immunoSEQ multiplex PCR; TCRdb keeps in-frame clones, though not all of them. The sample carries some 150,000 clones, roughly 79% recorded once. This clone has a handful of counts. Its matching antigen is unknown. Germline values: CDR1 MDHEN, CDR2 SYDVKM. Trimming cost V 5 bases and J 2 bases; bases outside gene matches: 5. This CDR3 is 15 amino acids long. The sequenced sample consisted of PBMCs. The TCR comes from a woman in her twenties or thirties in good health and CMV-seropositive. The chain joins TRBV28 to TRBJ2-5; 10 bases map to TRBD1. CDR3 DNA sequence: TGTGCCAGCAGTCCCGGGGGACAGGGGCAAGAGACCCAGTACTTC. Amino acids: CASSPGGQGQETQYF.